The 32 T cell receptor beta chains below were found in one sample sequenced in a study of beta chain features in type 1 diabetes. Study conclusions and caveats: When Type 1 diabetes patients were examined, their TCRB CDR3s proved moderately but significantly shorter in all four CD4+ subsets.

Their recognized antigens are unknown. Sequenced material consisted of expressed TCRB transcripts (all of the isolated RNA was reverse transcribed). TCRdb's table, derived via immunoSEQ multiplex PCR, lists solely in-frame clones and lacks some. The sample lists roughly 250,000 clones; roughly 22% were seen once. The sequenced material came from naive CD4+ T cells from blood. The receptors derive from a middle-aged woman with type 1 diabetes.

In its sample, this clone was seen a few times. V gene TRBV29-1 combines with J gene TRBJ2-3, with D possibly being TRBD2 (5 bases). Trimming removed 5 bases from V and 2 bases from J, with 11 bases in between. The CDR3 covers 13 residues. CDR1 is SQVTM and CDR2 is ANQGSEA in the germline V gene. CDR3 DNA: TGCAGCGTTCCACGGAGGTTCACAGATACGCAGTATTTT. Translated, it gives CSVPRRFTDTQYF.

The V and J genes are TRBV15 and TRBJ2-5; unclear D gene. This CDR3 is built from 15 residues. The germline V gene encodes CDR1 LNHNV and CDR2 YYDKDF (reference sequence). V shed 0 bases and J shed 7 bases, with 15 bases lying between them. DNA of the CDR3: TGTGCCACCAGCAGAGATCTATCAGGCGCAGGGACCCAGTACTTC. Translating gives CATSRDLSGAGTQYF.

CDR3 in amino acids: CASSEARDSSYNEQFF. The CDR3 DNA reads as TGTGCCAGCAGTGAGGCCCGTGACAGCTCCTACAATGAGCAGTTCTTC. V gene TRBV25-1 combines with J gene TRBJ2-1; a weak D match, TRBD1 (5 bases). V was shortened by 3 bases and J by 0 bases, with 12 bases between the two germline ends. This CDR3 region has 16 residues. Germline V gives CDR1 MGHDK, CDR2 SYGVNS.

The gene calls are TRBV28 and TRBJ1-4; no reliable D call. The CDR3 has 13 residues. The germline V gene encodes CDR1 MDHEN and CDR2 SYDVKM. V was trimmed by 6 bases and J by 1 base, leaving 6 bases between them. CDR3 protein: CASRGGTNEKLFF. In DNA form, the CDR3 reads TGTGCCAGCAGGGGAGGAACTAATGAAAAACTGTTTTTT.

The chain couples TRBV5-1 to TRBJ2-7; TRBD2 matches at 11 bases. The CDR3 runs to 14 residues. CDR1 SGHRS and CDR2 YFSETQ come from the germline V gene. J was trimmed by 2 bases and V by 4 bases; bases with no gene match: 2. For the CDR3, the DNA is TGCGCCAGCAGCGTTAGCGGGAGGGCCTACGAGCAGTACTTC. It is translated as CASSVSGRAYEQYF.

This clone showed up just a few times. The V and J genes are TRBV27 and TRBJ2-2; 8 bases are shared with TRBD1. Germline V gene data show CDR1 as MNHEY and CDR2 as SMNVEV (reference sequence). This CDR3 is 15 amino acids long. J gave up 7 bases and V 5 bases, and 9 bases lay outside the gene matches. CDR3 amino acids: CASSPLTGVSGELFF. The DNA of the CDR3 is TGTGCCAGCAGTCCCCTGACAGGGGTGAGCGGGGAGCTGTTTTTT.

This clone was counted only a few times. The rearrangement uses TRBV19 and TRBJ2-1; D not certain. The V end lost 1 base, the J end lost 2 bases, and 9 bases lay between the germline ends. In germline, CDR1 is LNHDA, CDR2 SQIVND (reference sequence). This CDR3 has 15 residues. As DNA, the CDR3 is TGTGCCAGTAGTATAGGGGCTACAACCTACAATGAGCAGTTCTTC. This gives the protein CASSIGATTYNEQFF.

CDR3 in amino acids: CASSFGTGVTGELFF. The CDR3 bases are TGCGCCAGCAGCTTCGGGACAGGGGTGACCGGGGAGCTGTTTTTT. This sequence joins TRBV5-1 and TRBJ2-2, with 10 bases lining up with TRBD1. CDR1 and CDR2 (germline): SGHRS, YFSETQ. This CDR3 contains 15 residues. V shed 2 bases and J 5 bases; nucleotides not matched to a gene: 3.

This clone was counted between two and nine times. The CDR3 DNA is TGTGCCAGCAGTTTATCGGAGTCTGGAAACACCATATATTTT. Translated: CASSLSESGNTIYF. The chain couples TRBV6-5 to TRBJ1-3; D uncertain. The germline V gene has CDR1 MNHEY and CDR2 SVGAGI. This CDR3 has 14 amino acids. The V end lost 4 bases, the J end lost 1 base, and 8 bases lay between the germline ends.

This clone was counted between two and nine times. This sequence joins TRBV29-1 and TRBJ2-1; 8 positions agree with TRBD1. This CDR3 region has 12 residues. Germline CDR1 reads SQVTM; CDR2 reads ANQGSEA. V trimming: 5 bases; J trimming: 8 bases; junction bases outside the gene matches: 5. The CDR3, as DNA: TGCAGCGTTAACAGGGGGAATTATGAGCAGTTCTTC. Translated: CSVNRGNYEQFF.

This clone was seen a few times. This chain links TRBV2 with TRBJ2-5, with 10 bases aligning to TRBD1. J was trimmed by 4 bases and V by 4 bases; bases with no gene match: 3. This CDR3 spans 14 amino acids. The V gene's germline CDR1 is SNHLY and CDR2 FYNNEI. This CDR3 reads CASSARTGGETQYF. The DNA of the CDR3 is TGTGCCAGCAGTGCCCGGACAGGGGGAGAGACCCAGTACTTC.

The rearrangement uses TRBV2 and TRBJ1-5; the match to TRBD1 covers 7 bases. J lost 6 bases, V lost 6 bases, and 5 bases had no gene match. Germline V gene lookup returns CDR1 SNHLY and CDR2 FYNNEI. The CDR3 is 13 residues long. The CDR3 DNA reads TGTGCCAGCAGCGGACAGGAAGGTCAGCCCCAGCATTTT. Amino acid sequence: CASSGQEGQPQHF.

The V and J genes are TRBV2 and TRBJ2-7; tentatively, D is TRBD1 (6 bases). CDR1 is SNHLY, CDR2 FYNNEI, per germline. This CDR3 region has 12 residues. The V and J ends lost 5 bases and 4 bases respectively, with 9 bases between them. The CDR3 DNA reads as TGTGCCAGCAGTATGACAGGTTACGAGCAGTACTTC. Its translation is CASSMTGYEQYF.

This clone appeared a few times. V is TRBV7-9 and J is TRBJ1-1, with a tentative D call TRBD1 (5 bases). Germline CDR1 reads SEHNR; CDR2 reads FQNEAQ (reference sequence). CDR3 length: 13 amino acids. V was pared by 0 bases and J by 9 bases, with 11 bases between. The CDR3 region has the DNA TGTGCCAGCAGCTTAGCGCGGACATTCCAAGCTTTCTTT. Translated, it gives CASSLARTFQAFF.

This chain uses TRBV5-1 with TRBJ2-7, with TRBD1 matching over 7 bases. V was pared by 2 bases and J by 0 bases, with 2 bases of the junction left unmatched. CDR1 and CDR2 (germline): SGHRS, YFSETQ. The CDR3 is made up of 14 amino acids. DNA for the CDR3: TGCGCCAGCAGCTTTGGGGACAGCTCCTACGAGCAGTACTTC. It encodes CASSFGDSSYEQYF.

The CDR3 sequence is CASSQDSRYNSPLHF. The CDR3 region has the DNA TGTGCCAGCAGCCAAGATAGCAGATATAATTCACCCCTCCACTTT. The rearrangement links TRBV4-2 to TRBJ1-6; D uncertain. The CDR3 is 15 amino acids. Trimming removed 0 bases at V and 4 bases at J, with 7 bases between. In germline, CDR1 is LGHNA, CDR2 YNFKEQ.

This clone was detected a few times. J is TRBJ2-5 and V is TRBV29-1; tentative D call: TRBD2 (6 bases). From germline, CDR1 is SQVTM and CDR2 ANQGSEA. The CDR3 covers 14 residues. Trimming removed 6 bases from V and 4 bases from J, with 18 bases in between. The CDR3 coding sequence is TGCAGCGTCCCTCCCCCGGGGGTGGGAGAGACCCAGTACTTC. Residues: CSVPPPGVGETQYF.

V usage is TRBV28 and J usage is TRBJ1-2, with 7 positions matching TRBD1. CDR1 is MDHEN, CDR2 SYDVKM, per germline. This CDR3 has 13 residues. The V segment lost 2 bases and the J segment 7 bases; nucleotides outside the gene matches: 4. CDR3 bases: TGTGCCAGCAGTTTAGGGACAGAGTCTGGCTACACCTTC. This translates into CASSLGTESGYTF.

This clone has a handful of counts. This chain links TRBV7-8 with TRBJ2-1, with 9 bases lining up with TRBD1. This CDR3 has 14 residues. Germline-derived CDR1 and CDR2 are SGHVS and FQNEAQ. The ends lost 5 bases at V and 3 bases at J; junction bases unmatched: 2. The CDR3 bases are TGTGCCAGCAGCCGACAGGGGGACTACAATGAGCAGTTCTTC. It is translated as CASSRQGDYNEQFF.

The chain carries TRBV29-1 and TRBJ2-3; 7 bases map to TRBD1. This CDR3 is built from 13 residues. V shed 3 bases, J shed 6 bases, and the junction held 6 bases outside the gene matches. The germline V gene has CDR1 SQVTM and CDR2 ANQGSEA. The CDR3 is CSVDTGVSDTQYF. In DNA, the CDR3 is TGCAGCGTTGATACAGGGGTATCCGATACGCAGTATTTT.

As DNA, the CDR3 is TGCGCCAGCAGCCAAGACCGAGCGGGGGAACAGACCCAGTACTTC. Translating gives CASSQDRAGEQTQYF. The chain has TRBV4-1 and TRBJ2-5; 8 bases are a match to TRBD2. CDR3 length: 15 residues. Germline CDR1 MGHRA, CDR2 YSYEKL. V was clipped by 0 bases and J by 6 bases; unmatched bases: 6.

The V gene is TRBV18, the J gene TRBJ1-1; 7 bases are shared with TRBD1. Trimming at V came to 0 bases and at J to 1 base, leaving 5 bases not matched to a gene. Germline V gene data show CDR1 as KGHSH and CDR2 as LQKENI. This CDR3 region has 16 residues. CDR3 in amino acids: CASSPPPGQANTEAFF. The CDR3 nucleotides read TGTGCCAGCTCACCACCGCCCGGACAGGCGAACACTGAAGCTTTCTTT.

The CDR3 DNA reads as TGCAGCGTTGAAGAAGCAACCCAAGGCTACACCTTC. Translating gives CSVEEATQGYTF. The chain carries TRBV29-1 and TRBJ1-2, with D hard to call. V shed 0 bases and J shed 8 bases, with 10 bases lying between them. CDR3 length: 12 amino acids. Germline V gene lookup returns CDR1 SQVTM and CDR2 ANQGSEA. Drawing the rest from reference TRBV29-1 and TRBJ1-2, the complete variable domain is SAVISQKPSRDICQRGTSLTIQCQVDSQVTMMFWYRQQPGQSLTLIATANQGSEATYESGFVIDKFPISRPNLTFSTLTVSNMSPEDSSIYLCSVEEATQGYTFGSGTRLTVV.

This clone was detected a few times. V usage is TRBV4-2 and J usage is TRBJ2-5; tentatively, D is TRBD2 (5 bases). Germline-derived CDR1 and CDR2 are LGHNA and YNFKEQ. Trimming shortened V by 1 base and J by 4 bases, and 13 bases separated the two germline ends. This CDR3 is built from 15 residues. The CDR3 loop reads CASSQGQLRAETQYF. CDR3 coding DNA: TGTGCCAGCAGCCAAGGGCAGTTGAGGGCAGAGACCCAGTACTTC.

This clone was observed a handful of times. The chain is built from TRBV20-1 and TRBJ2-7; possibly TRBD1 for D (6 bases). The V and J ends lost 7 bases and 3 bases respectively, with 10 bases between them. The germline gives CDR1 DFQATT, CDR2 SNEGSKA (reference sequence). This CDR3 has 11 residues. The CDR3 nucleotides are TGCAGTGGCACAGGGAGCTACGAGCAGTACTTC. It is translated as CSGTGSYEQYF.

The genes are TRBV18 and TRBJ2-1; tentative D call: TRBD2 (5 bases). Trimming stripped 3 bases from V and 10 bases from J, with 19 bases between. Germline lookup yields CDR1 KGHSH and CDR2 LQKENI. The CDR3 has 15 residues. CDR3 amino acids: CASSPDFGVAGEQFF. As DNA, the CDR3 is TGTGCCAGCTCACCCGACTTCGGGGTGGCTGGGGAGCAGTTCTTC.

The CDR3 DNA reads as TGTGCCACCGGGACTAGCGGGCACAATGAGCAGTTCTTC. Residues: CATGTSGHNEQFF. The chain is built from TRBV27 and TRBJ2-1; 12 bases align to TRBD2. The germline CDR1 and CDR2 sequences are MNHEY and SMNVEV (reference sequence). The CDR3 is 13 residues long. V lost 10 bases and J lost 5; bases outside the gene matches: 3.

This chain links TRBV7-2 with TRBJ2-3; TRBD2 aligns across 10 bases. Germline V gene sequence: CDR1 SGHTA, CDR2 FQGNSA. The CDR3 covers 16 residues. The V segment lost 4 bases and the J segment 1 base; nucleotides outside the gene matches: 5. The CDR3 sequence is CASSSFGLAGTDTQYF. The CDR3 DNA follows: TGTGCCAGCAGCTCCTTCGGACTAGCGGGCACAGATACGCAGTATTTT.

The J gene is TRBJ1-2, the V gene TRBV18; 7 bases agree with TRBD1. Trimming removed 3 bases from V and 8 bases from J; junction bases left unmatched: 9. The V gene's germline CDR1 is KGHSH and CDR2 LQKENI. The CDR3 consists of 14 residues. CDR3 coding DNA: TGTGCCAGCTCACCTCTACAGACAGGGAACGGCTACACCTTC. Translation gives CASSPLQTGNGYTF.

This chain connects TRBV29-1 to TRBJ2-3, with 10 bases lining up with TRBD2. This CDR3 has 17 residues. The trim removed 0 bases at V and 2 bases at J, leaving 8 bases unmatched. Per the germline V gene, CDR1 is SQVTM and CDR2 is ANQGSEA. CDR3 protein: CSVEDQGGLAATDTQYF. CDR3 DNA: TGCAGCGTTGAAGATCAGGGAGGACTAGCGGCCACAGATACGCAGTATTTT.

The V call is TRBV5-4, the J call TRBJ2-1, with 8 bases identical to TRBD2. The germline CDR1 and CDR2 sequences are SGHNT and YYREEE (reference sequence). V lost 4 bases to trimming and J lost 8 bases; unmatched junction nucleotides: 11. The CDR3 runs to 15 residues. This chain's CDR3 is CASSQKLAAFDEQFF. In DNA, the CDR3 is TGTGCCAGCAGCCAGAAACTAGCGGCGTTCGATGAGCAGTTCTTC.

The J gene is TRBJ2-7, the V gene TRBV29-1; D is undetermined. Trimming took off 7 bases at V and 5 bases at J, with 12 bases between the two ends. Germline CDR1 reads SQVTM; CDR2 reads ANQGSEA. The CDR3 covers 11 residues. The CDR3 DNA is TGCAGCGGTTCTAACCTGGACGAGCAGTACTTC. Encoded protein: CSGSNLDEQYF.